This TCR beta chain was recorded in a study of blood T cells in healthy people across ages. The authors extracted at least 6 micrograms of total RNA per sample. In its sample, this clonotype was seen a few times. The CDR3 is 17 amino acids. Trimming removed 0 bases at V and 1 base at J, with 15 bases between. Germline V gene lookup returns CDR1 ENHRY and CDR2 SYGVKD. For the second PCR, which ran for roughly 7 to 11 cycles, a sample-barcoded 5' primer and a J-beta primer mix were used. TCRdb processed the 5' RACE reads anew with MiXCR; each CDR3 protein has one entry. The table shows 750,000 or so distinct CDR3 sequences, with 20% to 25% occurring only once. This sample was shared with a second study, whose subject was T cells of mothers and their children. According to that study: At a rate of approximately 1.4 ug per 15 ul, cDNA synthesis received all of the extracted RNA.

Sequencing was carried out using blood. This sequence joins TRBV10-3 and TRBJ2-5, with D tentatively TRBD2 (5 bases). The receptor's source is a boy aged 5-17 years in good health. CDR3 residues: CAISESSGSWGQETQYF. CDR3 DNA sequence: TGTGCCATCAGTGAGTCGAGTGGGAGTTGGGGCCAAGAGACCCAGTACTTC.